The 3 T cell receptor beta chains below come from one sample, sequenced in a study of T cells in Graves' hyperthyroidism and ophthalmopathy. Researchers took RNA transcripts and amplified the TCR beta CDR3 regions from them. With the HTBI primer set, the TCR CDR3 went through a first round of RT-PCR. TCRdb independently ran MiXCR on the multiplex PCR reads; one entry per CDR3 protein. The sample contains roughly 400,000 distinct CDR3 sequences, approximately 25% of which appear only once. Specimen: blood. Every receptor here comes from a man over 45 with Graves' hyperthyroidism.

V gene TRBV20-1 combines with J gene TRBJ2-3, with 12 bases matching TRBD2. This CDR3 region has 16 residues. Germline lookup yields CDR1 DFQATT and CDR2 SNEGSKA (reference sequence). V gave up 4 bases and J gave up 6 bases; unmatched junction bases: 11. CDR3: CSATRTSGIPTDTQYF. CDR3 sequence (DNA): TGCAGTGCTACCAGGACTAGCGGGATACCCACCGATACGCAGTATTTT.

This clonotype was observed a handful of times. The rearrangement joins TRBV12-3 or TRBV12-4 to TRBJ1-1; no definite D call. V lost 7 bases, J lost 5 bases, and 8 bases lay in between. The CDR3 is made up of 11 amino acids. In DNA, the CDR3 is TGTGCCAGCAACCGGGTTACTGAAGCTTTCTTT. Translating gives CASNRVTEAFF.

This clonotype showed up many times. The chain employs TRBV6-2 or TRBV6-3 and TRBJ1-2; TRBD1 is a possible D gene (5 bases). Germline CDR1 and CDR2: MNHEY and SVGEGT. The CDR3 covers 14 residues. Deletions cut 8 bases from V and 5 bases from J, with 18 bases between. CDR3 in DNA: TGTGCCAGCGGGGACGGGCCAGGACATTATGGCTACACCTTC. Translation: CASGDGPGHYGYTF.